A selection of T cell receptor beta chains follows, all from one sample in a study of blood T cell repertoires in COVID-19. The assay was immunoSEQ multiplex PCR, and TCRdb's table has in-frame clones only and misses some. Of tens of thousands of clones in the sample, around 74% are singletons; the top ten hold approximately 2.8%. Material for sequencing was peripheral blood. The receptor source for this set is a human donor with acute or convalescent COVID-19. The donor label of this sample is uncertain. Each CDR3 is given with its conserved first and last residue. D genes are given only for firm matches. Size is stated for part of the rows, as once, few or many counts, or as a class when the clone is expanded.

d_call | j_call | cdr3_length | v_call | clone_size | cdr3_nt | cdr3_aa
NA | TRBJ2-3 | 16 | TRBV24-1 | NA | TGTGCCACCAGTGATACCCGACAGCCTAGCACAGATACGCAGTATTTT | CATSDTRQPSTDTQYF
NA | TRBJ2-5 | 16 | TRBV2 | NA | TGTGCCAGCAGTGGGGGGCAAGGGACCCGACAAGAGACCCAGTACTTC | CASSGGQGTRQETQYF
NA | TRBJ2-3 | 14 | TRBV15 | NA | TGTGCCACCAGCCGGCCAGATCGGGCAGATACGCAGTATTTT | CATSRPDRADTQYF
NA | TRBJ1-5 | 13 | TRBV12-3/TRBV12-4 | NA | TGTGCCAGCAGTTTAGGTCGTAGTCAGCCCCAGCATTTT | CASSLGRSQPQHF
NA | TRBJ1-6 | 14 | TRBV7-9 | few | TGTGCCAGCAGCTCACAGGGTCGCAATTCACCCCTCCACTTT | CASSSQGRNSPLHF
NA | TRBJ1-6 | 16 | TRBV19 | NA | TGTGCCAGTAGCACCCTCAGAAGTTACGCTAATTCACCCCTCCACTTT | CASSTLRSYANSPLHF
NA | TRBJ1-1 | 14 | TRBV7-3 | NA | TGTGCCAGCAGCCGAGGCCGGCAGAACACTGAAGCTTTCTTT | CASSRGRQNTEAFF
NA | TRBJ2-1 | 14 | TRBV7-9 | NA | TGTGCCAGCAGCTTAGGCGGGGTAAGGAATGAGCAGTTCTTC | CASSLGGVRNEQFF
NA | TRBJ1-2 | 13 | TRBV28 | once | TGTGCCAGCAGTTTATGGCAGGGTAGAGGCTACACCTTC | CASSLWQGRGYTF
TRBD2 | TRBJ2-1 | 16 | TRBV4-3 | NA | TGCGCCAGCAGCCAAGGTTGGCTAGCGGGAGAAAATGAGCAGTTCTTC | CASSQGWLAGENEQFF
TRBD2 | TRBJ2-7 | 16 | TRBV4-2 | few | TGTGCCAGCAGCCGGGCTAGCGGGACGTCTAACTACGAGCAGTACTTC | CASSRASGTSNYEQYF
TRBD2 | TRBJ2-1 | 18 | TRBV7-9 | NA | TGTGCCAGCAGCTCCCCAATCCGGGCTAGCGGGGGGGACAATGAGCAGTTCTTC | CASSSPIRASGGDNEQFF
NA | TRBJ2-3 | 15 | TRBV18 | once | TGTGCCAGCTCACCAAGTAGGACAGAGGCAGATACGCAGTATTTT | CASSPSRTEADTQYF
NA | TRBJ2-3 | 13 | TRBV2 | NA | TGTGCCAGCAGAAGGGGGACCCCGGGTACGCAGTATTTT | CASRRGTPGTQYF
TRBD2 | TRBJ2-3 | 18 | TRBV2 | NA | TGTGCCAGCAGGGCAGGGAGGGCTAGCGGGGTTAGCACAGATACGCAGTATTTT | CASRAGRASGVSTDTQYF
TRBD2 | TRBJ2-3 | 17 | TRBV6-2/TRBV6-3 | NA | TGTGCCAGCAGTTATCCCTCAAGCGGGGAAGGAACAGATACGCAGTATTTT | CASSYPSSGEGTDTQYF
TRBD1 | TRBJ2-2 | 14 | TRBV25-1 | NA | TGTGCCAGCAGGAAGACAGGGTCCACCGGGGAGCTGTTTTTT | CASRKTGSTGELFF
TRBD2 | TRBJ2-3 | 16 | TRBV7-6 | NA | TGTGCCAGCAGCTTTTCCAGCGGGAGGGTCCCAGATACGCAGTATTTT | CASSFSSGRVPDTQYF
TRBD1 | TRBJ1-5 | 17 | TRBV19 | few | TGTGCCAGTAGTCGGGGAGACAGGGGTGGAGGGAATCAGCCCCAGCATTTT | CASSRGDRGGGNQPQHF
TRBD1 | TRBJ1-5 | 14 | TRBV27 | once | TGTGCCAGCAGTCCAGGGACAGGTCGGCAGCCCCAGCATTTT | CASSPGTGRQPQHF
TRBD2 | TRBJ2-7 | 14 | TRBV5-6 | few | TGTGCCAGCAGATCACTAGCGAGCTCCTACGAGCAGTACTTC | CASRSLASSYEQYF
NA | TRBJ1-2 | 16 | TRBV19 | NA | TGTGCCAGTAGTGCCCCCCGAACAGCTACTAACTATGGCTACACCTTC | CASSAPRTATNYGYTF
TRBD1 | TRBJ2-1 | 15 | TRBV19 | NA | TGTGCCAGTAGCCAAAGGGACAGGGTGGGGAATGAGCAGTTCTTC | CASSQRDRVGNEQFF